The present T cell receptor (beta chain) was sequenced within a study of cytomegalovirus exposure and HLA in healthy donors. Regarding the study as a whole: Clonal expansion, a later analysis showed, was greater in HLA-associated TCR beta chains than in equally common others. Another analysis was done later, and it associated more than 15,000 TCR beta sequences with HLA alleles at 0.05 false discovery rate. CMV serostatus was the only immune exposure information that was available.

Details on this clone: The antigen is undetermined.

The study ran its PCR with 60 Vbeta and 13 Jbeta primers. Method: immunoSEQ multiplex PCR; TCRdb's copy keeps in-frame clones and lacks some. The repertoire includes roughly 49,000 clones, 77% of them detected once, and around 2.5% sits in the top ten. Though nominally healthy at sampling, donors likely had unrecorded immune exposures. Material: PBMCs. The sequence was obtained from a woman aged 35 to 49 in good health and CMV-seropositive.

The CDR3 loop is CASSPSATSLTYEQYF. CDR3 in DNA: TGCGCCAGCAGCCCCAGCGCGACTAGCCTAACCTACGAGCAGTACTTC. The chain couples TRBV5-1 to TRBJ2-7; 7 nucleotides align to TRBD2. The CDR3 runs 16 residues. Germline V lookup: CDR1 SGHRS, CDR2 YFSETQ. Trimming at V came to 4 bases and at J to 2 bases, leaving 12 bases not matched to a gene.